This T cell receptor (beta chain) was identified in a study of PD-1 blockade in classical Hodgkin lymphoma (dated by TCRdb to the early 2020s). For the study in its entirety: Nivolumab dosing was 3 mg/kg intravenously every 2 weeks, continuing until either disease progression or unacceptable toxicity. To define a peripheral blood immune signature of response to PD-1 blockade in classical Hodgkin lymphoma, the study combined TCR beta sequencing with CyTOF. What the work shows at the level of the full study, not this receptor alone: Trial patients with a complete response had baseline diversity similar to that of newly diagnosed patients, while partial responders and progressors had significantly lower diversity. Newly diagnosed patients were reported to have lower baseline TCR diversity than healthy donors, and relapsed/refractory patients were reported to have lower baseline TCR diversity still. By C4D1, a significant rise was seen in CD4+ TCR diversity but not in CD8+ TCR diversity (p=0.0027 vs p=0.16), and the rise was most apparent among complete responders (p=0.02). The study was limited to a single clinical trial cohort, and causes of repertoire differences, possibly disease activity or prior therapy, remained undefined. Patients starting nivolumab less than 1 year after ASCT had lower diversity and were excluded from later analyses to avoid confounding by immune reconstitution.

V is cut by 4 bases and J by 8 bases, and the space between the germline ends is 14 bases. The CDR3 runs 13 residues from the cysteine to the phenylalanine. This entry keeps only the CDR3 DNA: 39 bases, framed from base 1. As encoded in the germline V gene, CDR1 is SNHLY while CDR2 is FYNNEI. The sample's time point label is to be understood as: cycle 2 day 1 (C2D1) of nivolumab. All trial patients had relapsed after autologous stem cell transplantation, with cohorts A, B and C differing in prior brentuximab vedotin exposure. The trial cohort included fewer than 60 patients with relapsed/refractory classical Hodgkin lymphoma, and each patient had a best overall response of complete response, partial response or progressive disease. Single-agent nivolumab was administered to trial patients in the multi-cohort phase II CheckMate 205 trial. An independent review committee assessed best overall response using the 2007 International Working Group response criteria. PBMCs from the trial were collected at three points: immediately before nivolumab initiation (C1D1), and during therapy at cycle 2 day 1 and cycle 4 day 1. Peripheral blood was collected in 8 mL Vacutainer Cell Preparation Tubes, from which PBMCs were isolated by centrifugation and then cryopreserved.

This clone was detected once. Its antigen is unknown. It has no much larger one-base neighbor in the sample; base qualities were not kept. The Qiagen DNeasy kit was used to extract genomic DNA from unsorted PBMCs and from the negatively selected CD4+ and CD8+ fractions. Using primers that anneal to V and J segments, immunoSEQ multiplex PCR amplified the TCR beta CDR3 regions. A synthetic immune receptor repertoire was used to minimize amplification bias, and any residual bias was removed computationally once sequencing was done. On the authors' methods: Repertoire diversity was quantified as the Shannon entropy index using custom Python scripts. The unsorted, CD4+ and CD8+ repertoires were each analyzed separately, with the exception of combined analyses, where CD4+ and CD8+ sequences were merged in silico. A clone counted as expanded when the clone's frequency after treatment rose at least 2-fold relative to C1D1, and clones undetected at baseline were given a pseudocount of 0.5. Singleton clones were defined as clones with 0 or 1 copy at C1D1, and non-singleton clones were defined as clones with 2 or more copies. Clones expanded in unsorted samples were assigned a CD4+, CD8+ or unknown annotation through matching of protein sequences in sorted samples from the same patient. Wilcoxon tests on paired samples were used to test changes in diversity from C1D1 to C4D1. TCRdb carries this immuneACCESS record with in-frame sequences only. Its versions omit some clonotypes, under half of them owing to an unresolved V gene in the studies checked, with the rest unexplained. V and J calls and clone size come straight from that table; D and trimming were deduced from the DNA. Counted in this sample were tens of thousands of clones; 89% of them appeared once. The ten largest clones add up to approximately 12% of the sample.

The material sequenced was peripheral blood mononuclear cells (PBMCs), taken before the second cycle of nivolumab. This clonotype was obtained from a human donor with classical Hodgkin lymphoma. The chain was built from TRBV2 and TRBJ1-2; 5 matching bases give a weak D call of TRBD1. The nucleotides read TGTGCCAGCAGTGCCGAGGGGACTGGCGGCTACACCTTC. This encodes CASSAEGTGGYTF.